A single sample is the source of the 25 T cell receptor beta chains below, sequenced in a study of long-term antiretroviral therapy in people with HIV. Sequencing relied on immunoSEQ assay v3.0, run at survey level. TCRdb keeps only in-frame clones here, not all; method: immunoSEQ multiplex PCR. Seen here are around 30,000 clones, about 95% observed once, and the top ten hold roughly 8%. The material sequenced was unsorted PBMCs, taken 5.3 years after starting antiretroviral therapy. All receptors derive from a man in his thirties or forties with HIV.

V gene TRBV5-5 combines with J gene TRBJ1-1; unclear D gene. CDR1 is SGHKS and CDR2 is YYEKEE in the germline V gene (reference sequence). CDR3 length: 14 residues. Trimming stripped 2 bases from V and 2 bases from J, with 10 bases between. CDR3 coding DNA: TGTGCCAGCAGCTTTCAAGGCGCAAACACTGAAGCTTTCTTT. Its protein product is CASSFQGANTEAFF.

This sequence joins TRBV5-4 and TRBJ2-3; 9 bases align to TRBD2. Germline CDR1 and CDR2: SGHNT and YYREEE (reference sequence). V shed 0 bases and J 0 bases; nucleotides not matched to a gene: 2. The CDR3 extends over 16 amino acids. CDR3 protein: CASSLGLAASTDTQYF. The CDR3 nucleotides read TGTGCCAGCAGCTTGGGACTAGCGGCTAGCACAGATACGCAGTATTTT.

CDR3 sequence: CASSLTGTSLNEQFF. The CDR3 nucleotides read TGTGCCAGTAGCCTGACCGGGACTAGTCTTAATGAGCAGTTCTTC. V usage is TRBV19 and J usage is TRBJ2-1, with 8 bases aligning to TRBD2. This CDR3 region has 15 residues. Trimming removed 6 bases from V and 7 bases from J; junction bases left unmatched: 11. Germline-derived CDR1 and CDR2 are LNHDA and SQIVND (reference sequence).

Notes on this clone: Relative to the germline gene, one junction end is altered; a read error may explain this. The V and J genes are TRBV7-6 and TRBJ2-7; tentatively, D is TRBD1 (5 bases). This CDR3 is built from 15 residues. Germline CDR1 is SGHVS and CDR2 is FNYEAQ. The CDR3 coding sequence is TGTGCCAGCAGCCGCCAGTGGGGCATCTCCTCCGAGCAGTACTTC. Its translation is CASSRQWGISSEQYF.

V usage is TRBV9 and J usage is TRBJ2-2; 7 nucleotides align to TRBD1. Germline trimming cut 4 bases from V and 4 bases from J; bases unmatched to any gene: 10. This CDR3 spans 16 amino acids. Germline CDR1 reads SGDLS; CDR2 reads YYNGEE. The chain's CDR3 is CASSLNRDSATGELFF. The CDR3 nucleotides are TGTGCCAGCAGCCTTAACCGGGACAGCGCCACCGGGGAGCTGTTTTTT.

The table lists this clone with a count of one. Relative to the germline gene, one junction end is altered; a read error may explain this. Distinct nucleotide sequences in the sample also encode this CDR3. DNA of the CDR3: TGTGCCTCGGACAGGGGGCTCTACGAACAGTACTTC. Protein product: CASDRGLYEQYF. The chain employs TRBV30 and TRBJ2-7; the match to TRBD1 covers 11 bases. The V gene's germline CDR1 is GTSNPN and CDR2 SVGIG (reference sequence). The CDR3 spans 12 residues.

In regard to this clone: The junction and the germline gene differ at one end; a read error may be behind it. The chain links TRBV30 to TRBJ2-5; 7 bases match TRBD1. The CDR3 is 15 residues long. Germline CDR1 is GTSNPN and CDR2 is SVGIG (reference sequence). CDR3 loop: CARSPGTAPQETQYF. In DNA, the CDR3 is TGTGCCCGGAGCCCGGGGACAGCGCCCCAAGAGACCCAGTACTTC. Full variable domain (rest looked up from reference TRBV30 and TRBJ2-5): SQTIHQWPATLVQPVGSPLSLECTVEGTSNPNLYWYRQAAGRGLQLLFYSVGIGQISSEVPQNLSASRPQDRQFILSSKKLLLSDSGFYLCARSPGTAPQETQYFGPGTRLLVL.

The CDR3 sequence: CASSPGRSTNEKLFF. The DNA for the CDR3 is TGTGCCAGCTCACCCGGTCGATCAACTAATGAAAAACTGTTTTTT. The chain is built from TRBV18 and TRBJ1-4; D remains ambiguous. The CDR3 consists of 15 residues. In germline, CDR1 is KGHSH, CDR2 LQKENI. V lost 3 bases and J lost 0, with 8 bases in between.

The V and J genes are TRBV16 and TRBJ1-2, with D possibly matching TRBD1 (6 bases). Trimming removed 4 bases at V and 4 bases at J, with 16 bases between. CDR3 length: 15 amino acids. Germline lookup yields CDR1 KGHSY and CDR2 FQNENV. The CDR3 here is CASSPNKQGPYGYTF. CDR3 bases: TGTGCCAGCAGCCCTAATAAACAGGGTCCCTATGGCTACACCTTC.

In DNA, the CDR3 is TGCGCCAGCAGCTATGAAGCGGGGGGGCCGTACGAGCAGTACTTC. Translation gives CASSYEAGGPYEQYF. The chain employs TRBV5-1 and TRBJ2-7; 10 positions agree with TRBD2. After removal of 3 bases from V and 4 bases from J, the junction contained 7 bases not matched to a gene. The CDR3 length is 15 residues. In germline, CDR1 is SGHRS, CDR2 YFSETQ. Full variable domain (missing parts from reference TRBV5-1 and TRBJ2-7): KAGVTQTPRYLIKTRGQQVTLSCSPISGHRSVSWYQQTPGQGLQFLFEYFSETQRNKGNFPGRFSGRQFSNSRSEMNVSTLELGDSALYLCASSYEAGGPYEQYFGPGTRLTVT.

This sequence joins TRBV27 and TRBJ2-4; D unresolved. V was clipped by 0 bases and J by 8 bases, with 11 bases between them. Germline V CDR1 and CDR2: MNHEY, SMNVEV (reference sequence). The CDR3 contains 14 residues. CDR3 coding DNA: TGTGCCAGCAGTTTATCGAGACCGTTGGACATTCAGTACTTC. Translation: CASSLSRPLDIQYF.

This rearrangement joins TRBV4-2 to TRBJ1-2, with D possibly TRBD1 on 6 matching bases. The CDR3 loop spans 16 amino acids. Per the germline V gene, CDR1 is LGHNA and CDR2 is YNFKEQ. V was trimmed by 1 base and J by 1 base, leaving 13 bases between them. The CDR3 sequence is CASSQGGRNGNYGYTF. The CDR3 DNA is TGTGCCAGCAGCCAAGGGGGGCGGAATGGTAACTATGGCTACACCTTC.

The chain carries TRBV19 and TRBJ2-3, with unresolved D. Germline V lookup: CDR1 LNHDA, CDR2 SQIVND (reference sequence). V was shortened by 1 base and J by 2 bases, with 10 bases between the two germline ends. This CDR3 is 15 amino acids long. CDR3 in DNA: TGTGCCAGTAGTATAGGGTCTGGCCACACAGATACGCAGTATTTT. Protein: CASSIGSGHTDTQYF.

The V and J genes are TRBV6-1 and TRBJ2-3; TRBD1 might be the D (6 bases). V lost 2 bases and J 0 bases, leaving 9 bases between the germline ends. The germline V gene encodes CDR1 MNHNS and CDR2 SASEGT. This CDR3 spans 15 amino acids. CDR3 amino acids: CASSEYTGSTDTQYF. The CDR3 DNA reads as TGTGCCAGCAGTGAATATACAGGGAGCACAGATACGCAGTATTTT.

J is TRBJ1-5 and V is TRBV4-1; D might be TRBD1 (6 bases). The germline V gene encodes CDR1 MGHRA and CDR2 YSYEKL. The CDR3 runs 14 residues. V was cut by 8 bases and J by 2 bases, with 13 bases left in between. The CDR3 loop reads CASGNRARNQPQHF. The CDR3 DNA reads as TGCGCCAGCGGGAACAGGGCGCGCAATCAGCCCCAGCATTTT.

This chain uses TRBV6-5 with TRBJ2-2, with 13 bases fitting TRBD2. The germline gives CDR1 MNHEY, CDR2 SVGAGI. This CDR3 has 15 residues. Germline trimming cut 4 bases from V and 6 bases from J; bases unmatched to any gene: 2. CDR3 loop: CASSSTSGGPGELFF. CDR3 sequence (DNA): TGTGCCAGCAGTTCGACTAGCGGGGGGCCCGGGGAGCTGTTTTTT.

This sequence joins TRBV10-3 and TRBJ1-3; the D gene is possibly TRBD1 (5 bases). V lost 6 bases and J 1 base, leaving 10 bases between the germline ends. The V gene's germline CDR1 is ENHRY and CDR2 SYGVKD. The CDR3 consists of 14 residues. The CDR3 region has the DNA TGTGCCATCAGCTCAACAGGATCTGGAAACACCATATATTTT. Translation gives CAISSTGSGNTIYF.

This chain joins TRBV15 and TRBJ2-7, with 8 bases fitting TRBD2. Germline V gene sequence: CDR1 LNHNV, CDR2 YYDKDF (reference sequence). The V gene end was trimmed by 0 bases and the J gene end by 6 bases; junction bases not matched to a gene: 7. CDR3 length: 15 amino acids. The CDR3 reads CATSRDGGGLVEQYF. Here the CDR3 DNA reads TGTGCCACCAGCAGAGACGGGGGGGGTCTCGTCGAGCAGTACTTC.

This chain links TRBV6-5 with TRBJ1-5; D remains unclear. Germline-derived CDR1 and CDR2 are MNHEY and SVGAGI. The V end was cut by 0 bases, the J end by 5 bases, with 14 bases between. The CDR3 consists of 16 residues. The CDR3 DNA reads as TGTGCCAGCAGTTACTCGGCCACGGCATGGGATCAGCCCCAGCATTTT. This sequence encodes CASSYSATAWDQPQHF.

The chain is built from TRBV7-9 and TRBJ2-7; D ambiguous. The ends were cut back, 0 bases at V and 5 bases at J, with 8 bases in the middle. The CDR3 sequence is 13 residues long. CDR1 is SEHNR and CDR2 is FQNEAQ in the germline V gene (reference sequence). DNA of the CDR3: TGTGCCAGCAGCTTAGCCAACCATGACGAGCAGTACTTC. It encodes CASSLANHDEQYF.

The DNA of the CDR3 is TGTGCCAGTAGTGAAAGGTCGAGACTAGCGTATTACGAGCAGTACTTC. Translation: CASSERSRLAYYEQYF. The chain has TRBV19 and TRBJ2-7; 8 nucleotides match TRBD2. The germline CDR1 and CDR2 sequences are LNHDA and SQIVND (reference sequence). This CDR3 is built from 16 residues. J lost 4 bases, V lost 5 bases, and 13 bases had no gene match.

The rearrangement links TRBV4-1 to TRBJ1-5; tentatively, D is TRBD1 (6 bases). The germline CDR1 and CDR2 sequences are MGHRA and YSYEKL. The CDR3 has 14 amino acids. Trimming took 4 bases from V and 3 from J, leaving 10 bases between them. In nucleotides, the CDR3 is TGCGCCAGCAGCCCCGGGGGCCCCAATCAGCCCCAGCATTTT. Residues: CASSPGGPNQPQHF.

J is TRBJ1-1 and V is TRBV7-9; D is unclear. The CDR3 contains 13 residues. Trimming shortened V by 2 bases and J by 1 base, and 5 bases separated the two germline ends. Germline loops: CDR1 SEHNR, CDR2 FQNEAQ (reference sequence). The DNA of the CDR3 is TGTGCCAGCAGCTTAAATACGAACACTGAAGCTTTCTTT. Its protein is CASSLNTNTEAFF.

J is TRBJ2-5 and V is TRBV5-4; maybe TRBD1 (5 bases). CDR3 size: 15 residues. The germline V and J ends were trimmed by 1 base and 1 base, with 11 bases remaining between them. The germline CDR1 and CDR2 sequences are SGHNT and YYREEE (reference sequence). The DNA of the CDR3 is TGTGCCAGCAGCTTGTCGACAGTCCGCCAAGAGACCCAGTACTTC. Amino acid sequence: CASSLSTVRQETQYF.

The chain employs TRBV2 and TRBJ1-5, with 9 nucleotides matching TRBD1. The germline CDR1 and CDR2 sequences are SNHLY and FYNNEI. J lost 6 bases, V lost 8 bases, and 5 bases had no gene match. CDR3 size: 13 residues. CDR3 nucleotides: TGTGCCAGCGTCGACAGGGGGGGTCAGCCCCAGCATTTT. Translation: CASVDRGGQPQHF.